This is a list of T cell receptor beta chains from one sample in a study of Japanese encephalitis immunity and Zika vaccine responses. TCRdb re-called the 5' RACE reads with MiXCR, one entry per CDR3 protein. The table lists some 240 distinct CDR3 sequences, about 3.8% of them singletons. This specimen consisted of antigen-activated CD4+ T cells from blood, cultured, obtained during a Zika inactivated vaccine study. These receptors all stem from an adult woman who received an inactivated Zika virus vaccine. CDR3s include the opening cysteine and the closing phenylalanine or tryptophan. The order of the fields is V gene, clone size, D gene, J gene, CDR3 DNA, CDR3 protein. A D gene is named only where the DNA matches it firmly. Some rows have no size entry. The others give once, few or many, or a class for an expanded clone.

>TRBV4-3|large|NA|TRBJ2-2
TGCGCCAGCAGCCAACTAGACAACGCGAACACCGGGGAGCTGTTTTTT
CASSQLDNANTGELFF
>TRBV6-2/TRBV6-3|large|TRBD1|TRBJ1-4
TGTGCCAGCAGTCTTGACAGGGCTTCAACTAATGAAAAACTGTTTTTT
CASSLDRASTNEKLFF
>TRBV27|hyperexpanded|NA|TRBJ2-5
TGTGCCAGCAGTTCCGCAACCTTCACAGGGCCGGAGACCCAGTACTTC
CASSSATFTGPETQYF
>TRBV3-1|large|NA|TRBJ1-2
TGTGCCAGCAGCCAAGATCTTAGTGGGGGGCCTATTGGCTACACCTTC
CASSQDLSGGPIGYTF
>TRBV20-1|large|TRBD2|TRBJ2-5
TGCAGTGCTAGAAGCGGGGACGAGATCCAAGAGACCCAGTACTTC
CSARSGDEIQETQYF
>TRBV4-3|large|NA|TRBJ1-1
TGCGCCAGCAGCCGAGGGGGTAGGGACACTGAAGCTTTCTTT
CASSRGGRDTEAFF
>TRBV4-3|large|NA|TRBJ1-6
TGCGCCAGCAGCCCAGCGGACAGTAATTCACCCCTCCACTTT
CASSPADSNSPLHF
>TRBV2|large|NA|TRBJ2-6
TGTGCCAGCAGTGAAGACAGTCCCTCTGGGGCCAACGTCCTGACTTTC
CASSEDSPSGANVLTF
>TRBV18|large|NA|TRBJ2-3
TGTGCCAGCTCACCCACAGATACGCAGTATTTT
CASSPTDTQYF
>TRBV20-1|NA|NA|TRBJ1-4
TGCAGTGCTAGCGCGCAGGGCGCGGAAAAACTGTTTTTT
CSASAQGAEKLFF
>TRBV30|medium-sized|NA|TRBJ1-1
TGTGCCTGGAGTAAAAAAGGGGCAGGAAACACTGAAGCTTTCTTT
CAWSKKGAGNTEAFF
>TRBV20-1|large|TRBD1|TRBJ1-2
TGCAGTGCCAACAGGCCGGACAGGGGGTTAAATGGCTACACCTTC
CSANRPDRGLNGYTF
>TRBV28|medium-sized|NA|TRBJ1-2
TGTGCCAGCAGTTCGCGTCCGGGTAGGGGTTTTGGCTACACCTTC
CASSSRPGRGFGYTF
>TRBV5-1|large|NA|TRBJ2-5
TGCGCCAGCAGCCCGGACCCCGACAGTCAGGAAGAGACCCAGTACTTC
CASSPDPDSQEETQYF
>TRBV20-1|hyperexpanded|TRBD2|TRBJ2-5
TGCAGTGCTAGAGCAGCGGGGGACATTCAAGAGACCCAGTACTTC
CSARAAGDIQETQYF
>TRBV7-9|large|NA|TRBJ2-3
TGTGCCAGCAGCTCGTATAGCGTCCCTAGCACAGATACGCAGTATTTT
CASSSYSVPSTDTQYF
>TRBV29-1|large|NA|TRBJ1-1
TGCAGCGTTTTACGAGGGGGGGAGGCTGAAGCTTTCTTT
CSVLRGGEAEAFF
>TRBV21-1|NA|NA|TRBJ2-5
TGTGCCAGCAGCAAAGCGAGAAGACAGGGACGAAGAGGAGAGACCCAGTACTTC
CASSKARRQGRRGETQYF
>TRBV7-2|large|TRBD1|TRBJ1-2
TGTGCCAGCAGCTCGGATTTCGGGACAGATGGCTACACCTTC
CASSSDFGTDGYTF